This T cell receptor beta chain emerged from a study of radiotherapy plus CTLA-4 blockade in lung cancer. Study-level findings and limits: Strongest reported response predictors: early blood clone changes and post-radiation interferon-beta. Subsequent to radiotherapy plus ipilimumab, tumor-derived TCR clones underwent expansion in blood.

CDR1 SGHVS and CDR2 FQNEAQ come from the germline V gene. The CDR3 totals 14 residues. V lost 2 bases and J lost 5, with 12 bases in between. About this clone: Its antigen is unidentified.

Some clones are missing from TCRdb's copy, which holds only in-frame ones; the method was immunoSEQ multiplex PCR. The table lists approximately 78,000 clones, roughly three quarters of them singletons. Chemo-refractory metastatic non-small-cell lung cancer patients received focal radiation with ipilimumab CTLA-4 blockade. The specimen was peripheral blood, collected from a patient treated with radiotherapy plus ipilimumab. The sequence was collected from a human donor with non-small cell lung cancer who had a complete response to radiotherapy plus ipilimumab. V is TRBV7-8 and J is TRBJ1-2; D is unclear. CDR3 sequence (DNA): TGTGCCAGCAGCTTAAGGAGGACCGAGTATGGCTACACCTTC. Protein: CASSLRRTEYGYTF. The full variable domain, completed using reference TRBV7-8 and TRBJ1-2, is GAGVSQSPRYKVAKRGQDVALRCDPISGHVSLFWYQQALGQGPEFLTYFQNEAQLDKSGLPSDRFFAERPEGSVSTLKIQRTQQEDSAVYLCASSLRRTEYGYTFGSGTRLTVV.